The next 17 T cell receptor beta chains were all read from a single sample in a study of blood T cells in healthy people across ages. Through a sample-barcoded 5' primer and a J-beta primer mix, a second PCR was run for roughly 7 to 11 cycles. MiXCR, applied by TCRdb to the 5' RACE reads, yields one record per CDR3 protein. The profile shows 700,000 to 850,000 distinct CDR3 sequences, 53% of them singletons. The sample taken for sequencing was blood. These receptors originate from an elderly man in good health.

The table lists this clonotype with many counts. The CDR3 bases are TGTGCCAGCACCCGGGACGTTCGGAACACTGAAGCTTTCTTT. This encodes CASTRDVRNTEAFF. This chain connects TRBV7-2 to TRBJ1-1, with a tentative D call TRBD1 (5 bases). Germline V gives CDR1 SGHTA, CDR2 FQGNSA. CDR3 size: 14 residues. Trimming stripped 7 bases from V and 1 base from J, with 13 bases between.

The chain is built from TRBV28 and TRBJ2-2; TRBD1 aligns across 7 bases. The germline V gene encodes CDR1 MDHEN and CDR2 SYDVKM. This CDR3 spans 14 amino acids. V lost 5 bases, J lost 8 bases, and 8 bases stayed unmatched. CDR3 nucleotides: TGTGCCAGCAGTAGAGACAGGGTGAGAGGGGAGCTGTTTTTT. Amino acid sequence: CASSRDRVRGELFF.

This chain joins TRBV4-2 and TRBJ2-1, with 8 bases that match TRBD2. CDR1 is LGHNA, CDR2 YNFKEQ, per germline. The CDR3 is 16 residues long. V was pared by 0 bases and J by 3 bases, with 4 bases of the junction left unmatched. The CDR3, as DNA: TGTGCCAGCAGCCAAGAGAGAACTAGCGGCTACAATGAGCAGTTCTTC. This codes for CASSQERTSGYNEQFF.

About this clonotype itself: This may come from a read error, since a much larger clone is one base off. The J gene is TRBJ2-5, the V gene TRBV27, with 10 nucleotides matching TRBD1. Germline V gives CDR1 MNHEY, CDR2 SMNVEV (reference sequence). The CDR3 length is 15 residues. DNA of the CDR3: TGTGCCGGCAGTTTAGGGACAGGGGTCCAAGAGACCCAGTACTTC. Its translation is CAGSLGTGVQETQYF.

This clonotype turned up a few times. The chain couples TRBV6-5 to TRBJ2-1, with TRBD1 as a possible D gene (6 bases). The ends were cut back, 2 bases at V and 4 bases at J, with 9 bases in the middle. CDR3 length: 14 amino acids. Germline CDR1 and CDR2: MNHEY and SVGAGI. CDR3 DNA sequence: TGTGCCAGCAGTTACGGGGGCCTATACAATGAGCAGTTCTTC. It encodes CASSYGGLYNEQFF.

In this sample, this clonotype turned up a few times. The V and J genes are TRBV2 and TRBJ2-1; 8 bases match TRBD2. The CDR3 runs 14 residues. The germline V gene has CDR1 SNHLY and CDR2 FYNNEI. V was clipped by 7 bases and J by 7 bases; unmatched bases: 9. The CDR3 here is CASKLAGTKNEQFF. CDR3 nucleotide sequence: TGTGCCAGCAAGTTAGCGGGAACTAAAAATGAGCAGTTCTTC.

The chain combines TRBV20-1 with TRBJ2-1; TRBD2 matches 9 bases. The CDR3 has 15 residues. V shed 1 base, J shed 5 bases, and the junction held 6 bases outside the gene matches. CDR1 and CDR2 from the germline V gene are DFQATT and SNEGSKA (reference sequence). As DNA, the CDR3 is TGCAGTGCTAGAGGTTCTGCGGGAGGGAACAATGAGCAGTTCTTC. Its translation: CSARGSAGGNNEQFF.

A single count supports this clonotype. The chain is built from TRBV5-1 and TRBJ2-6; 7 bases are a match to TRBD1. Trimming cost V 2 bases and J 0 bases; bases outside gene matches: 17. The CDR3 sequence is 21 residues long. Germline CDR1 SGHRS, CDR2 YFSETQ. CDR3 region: CASSLTLPQGIPGSGANVLTF. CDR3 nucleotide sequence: TGCGCCAGCAGCTTAACCCTACCACAGGGGATTCCGGGCTCTGGGGCCAACGTCCTGACTTTC.

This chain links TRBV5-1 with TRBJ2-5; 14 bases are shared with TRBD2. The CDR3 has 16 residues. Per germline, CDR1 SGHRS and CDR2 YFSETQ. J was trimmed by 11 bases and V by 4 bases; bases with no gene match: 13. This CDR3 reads CASSRMTSGRAAEQYF. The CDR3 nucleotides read TGCGCCAGCAGCCGGATGACTAGCGGGAGGGCCGCTGAGCAGTACTTC.

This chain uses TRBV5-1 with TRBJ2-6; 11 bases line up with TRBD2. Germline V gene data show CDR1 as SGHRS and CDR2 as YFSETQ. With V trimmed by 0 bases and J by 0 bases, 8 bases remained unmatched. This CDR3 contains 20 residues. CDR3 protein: CASSLAPGLAGYSGANVLTF. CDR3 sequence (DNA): TGCGCCAGCAGCTTGGCTCCCGGACTAGCGGGTTACTCTGGGGCCAACGTCCTGACTTTC.

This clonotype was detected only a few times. The CDR3 nucleotides read TGTGCCAGCAGCGGTGGGGGCTCAAAAAATGAAAAACTGTTTTTT. This translates into CASSGGGSKNEKLFF. The J gene is TRBJ1-4, the V gene TRBV7-2; TRBD1 might be the D (6 bases). CDR3 length: 15 amino acids. Trimming left V 5 bases short and J 5 bases short, with 15 bases between. CDR1 and CDR2 (germline): SGHTA, FQGNSA.

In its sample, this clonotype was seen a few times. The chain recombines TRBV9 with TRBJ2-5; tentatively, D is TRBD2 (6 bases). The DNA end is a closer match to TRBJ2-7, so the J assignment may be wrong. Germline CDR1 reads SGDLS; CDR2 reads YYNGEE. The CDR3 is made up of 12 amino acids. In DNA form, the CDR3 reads TGTGCCAGCAGCGCCACGGGAGACGAGCAGTACTTC. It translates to CASSATGDEQYF.

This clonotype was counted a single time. For the CDR3, the DNA is TGTGCCAGCAGTTACTCGAGGAGACAGGGTGGCAATGAGCAGTTCTTC. Translated: CASSYSRRQGGNEQFF. The chain employs TRBV6-6 and TRBJ2-1; 7 bases fit TRBD1. The germline V gene has CDR1 MNHNY and CDR2 SVGAGI (reference sequence). V was clipped by 0 bases and J by 6 bases; unmatched bases: 8. The length of the CDR3 is 16 residues.

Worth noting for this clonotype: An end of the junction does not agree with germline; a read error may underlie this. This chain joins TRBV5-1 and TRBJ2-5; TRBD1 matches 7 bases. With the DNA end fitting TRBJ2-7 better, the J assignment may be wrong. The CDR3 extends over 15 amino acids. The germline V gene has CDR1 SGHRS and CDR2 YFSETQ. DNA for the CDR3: TGCGCCAGCAGCTTTTCCGGGACAGATTCCTTCGAGCAGTACTTC. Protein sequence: CASSFSGTDSFEQYF.

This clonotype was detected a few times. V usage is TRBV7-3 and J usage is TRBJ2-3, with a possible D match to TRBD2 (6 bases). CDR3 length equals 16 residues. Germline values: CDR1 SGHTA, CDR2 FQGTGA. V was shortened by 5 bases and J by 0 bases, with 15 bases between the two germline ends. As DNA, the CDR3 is TGTGCCAGCAGCCCGATTAGCGGATCTAGCACAGATACGCAGTATTTT. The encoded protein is CASSPISGSSTDTQYF. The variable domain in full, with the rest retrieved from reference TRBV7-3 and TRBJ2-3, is GAGVSQTPSNKVTEKGKYVELRCDPISGHTALYWYRQSLGQGPEFLIYFQGTGAADDSGLPNDRFFAVRPEGSVSTLKIQRTERGDSAVYLCASSPISGSSTDTQYFGPGTRLTVL.

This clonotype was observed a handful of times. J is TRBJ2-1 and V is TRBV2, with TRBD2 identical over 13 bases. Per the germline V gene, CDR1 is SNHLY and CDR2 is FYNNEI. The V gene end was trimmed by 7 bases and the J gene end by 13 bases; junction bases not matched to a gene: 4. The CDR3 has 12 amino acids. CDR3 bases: TGTGCCAGCAATGGACTAGCGGGAGCCCAGTTCTTC. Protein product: CASNGLAGAQFF.

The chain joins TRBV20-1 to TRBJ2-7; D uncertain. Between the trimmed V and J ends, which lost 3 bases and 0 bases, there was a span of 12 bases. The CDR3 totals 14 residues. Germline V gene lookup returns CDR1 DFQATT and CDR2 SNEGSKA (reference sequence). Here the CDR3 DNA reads TGCAGTGCTAGGTACAGCGTCAGCTCCTACGAGCAGTACTTC. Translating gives CSARYSVSSYEQYF.